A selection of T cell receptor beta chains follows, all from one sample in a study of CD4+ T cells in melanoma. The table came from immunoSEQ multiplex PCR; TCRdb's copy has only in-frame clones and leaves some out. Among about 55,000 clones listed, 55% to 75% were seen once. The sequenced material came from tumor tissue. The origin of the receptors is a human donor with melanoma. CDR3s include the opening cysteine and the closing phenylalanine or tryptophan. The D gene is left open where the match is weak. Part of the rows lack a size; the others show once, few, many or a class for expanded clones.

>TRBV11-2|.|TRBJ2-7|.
CASSLYFRDFRFYEQYF
TGTGCCAGCAGCTTGTATTTCCGGGACTTCCGGTTTTACGAGCAGTACTTC
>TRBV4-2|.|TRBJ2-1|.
CASSLGGNDEQFF
TGTGCCAGCAGCCTTGGGGGTAATGATGAGCAGTTCTTC
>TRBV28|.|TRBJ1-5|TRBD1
CASSGGGGIQPQHF
TGTGCCAGCTCAGGGGGAGGGGGGATTCAGCCCCAGCATTTT
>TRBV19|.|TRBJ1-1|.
CASSWRGDRVTEAFF
TGTGCCAGTAGCTGGAGGGGGGACCGGGTAACTGAAGCTTTCTTT
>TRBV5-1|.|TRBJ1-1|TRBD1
CASSWGQGAGQYTEAFF
TGCGCCAGCAGCTGGGGACAGGGGGCCGGGCAGTACACTGAAGCTTTCTTT
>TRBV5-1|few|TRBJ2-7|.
CASSLGTASYEQYF
TGCGCCAGCAGCTTGGGGACGGCCTCCTACGAGCAGTACTTC
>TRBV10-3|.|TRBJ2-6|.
CAITAGLNALAANVLTF
TGTGCCATCACGGCGGGGTTAAATGCATTAGCGGCCAACGTCCTGACTTTC
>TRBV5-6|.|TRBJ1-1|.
CASSFTGSLGTFF
TGTGCCAGCAGCTTCACAGGGTCTTTAGGTACTTTCTTT
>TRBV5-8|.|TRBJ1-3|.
CASSLEGFFGNTIYF
TGTGCCAGCAGCTTGGAGGGGTTTTTTGGAAACACCATATATTTT
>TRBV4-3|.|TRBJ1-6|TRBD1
CASSQQQGQSNSPLHF
TGCGCCAGCAGCCAACAACAGGGGCAGTCCAATTCACCCCTCCACTTT
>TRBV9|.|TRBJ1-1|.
CASSPTGKLNTEAFF
TGTGCCAGCAGCCCCACGGGGAAATTGAACACTGAAGCTTTCTTT
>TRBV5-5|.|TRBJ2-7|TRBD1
CASTELLQGGEQYF
TGTGCCAGCACCGAACTTTTACAGGGGGGCGAGCAGTACTTC
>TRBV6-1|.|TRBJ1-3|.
CASSPGEPGNTIYF
TGTGCCAGCAGCCCCGGGGAACCGGGAAACACCATATATTTT
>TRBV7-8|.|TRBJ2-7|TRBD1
CASSFHRGLSYEQYF
TGTGCCAGCAGCTTTCACAGGGGTCTCTCCTACGAGCAGTACTTC
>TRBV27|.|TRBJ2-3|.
CASSWPPYTDTQYF
TGTGCCAGCTCATGGCCACCATACACAGATACGCAGTATTTT
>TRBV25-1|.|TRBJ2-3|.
CASSGLTDTQYF
TGTGCCAGCAGTGGCCTCACAGATACGCAGTATTTT
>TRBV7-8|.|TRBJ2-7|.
CASSLSYEQYF
TGTGCCAGCAGCTTATCCTACGAGCAGTACTTC
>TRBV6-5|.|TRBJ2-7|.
CASTSTETASYEQYF
TGTGCCAGCACCTCCACTGAGACAGCCTCCTACGAGCAGTACTTC
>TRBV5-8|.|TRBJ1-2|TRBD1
CASSPPDRGIDGYTF
TGTGCCAGCAGCCCTCCCGACAGGGGGATCGATGGCTACACCTTC
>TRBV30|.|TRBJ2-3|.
CAWRGGTEISTDTQYF
TGTGCCTGGAGGGGAGGGACAGAAATTAGCACAGATACGCAGTATTTT
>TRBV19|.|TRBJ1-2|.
CASSPGTIYGYTF
TGTGCCAGTAGTCCCGGGACAATCTATGGCTACACCTTC
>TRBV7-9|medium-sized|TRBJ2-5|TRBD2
CASSLTSGQETQYF
TGTGCCAGCAGCTTAACTAGCGGGCAAGAGACCCAGTACTTC